A selection of T cell receptor beta chains follows, all from one sample in a study of T cell responses to AZD1222 COVID-19 vaccine. Generated by immunoSEQ multiplex PCR, the TCRdb table keeps only in-frame clones and is missing some. The sample consists of about 77,000 clones, roughly 90% of them appearing once. The sample here was peripheral blood, taken 28 days after the second AZD1222 dose. The receptors were gathered from an adult who received the AZD1222 COVID-19 vaccine. CDR3s include the opening cysteine and the closing phenylalanine or tryptophan. Each record gives: D gene, J gene, V gene, clone size, CDR3 protein, CDR3 DNA. D genes are given only for firm matches. Clone sizes are given selectively: once, few, many, or a class where the clone is expanded.

.	TRBJ1-2	TRBV2	.	CASSEDRHSYGYTF	TGTGCCAGCAGTGAAGACCGTCATAGCTATGGCTACACCTTC
TRBD1	TRBJ1-4	TRBV5-4	.	CASSAGTGFNEKLFF	TGTGCCAGCAGCGCCGGGACAGGCTTTAATGAAAAACTGTTTTTT
TRBD1	TRBJ1-2	TRBV12-3/TRBV12-4	.	CASSNTGAGYTF	TGTGCCAGCAGTAATACAGGGGCTGGCTACACCTTC
.	TRBJ2-3	TRBV19	.	CASRLEGWTQSRTDTQYF	TGTGCCAGTAGATTGGAGGGGTGGACGCAGTCTCGCACAGATACGCAGTATTTT
TRBD2	TRBJ2-1	TRBV29-1	.	CSVVGGRDEQFF	TGCAGCGTTGTAGGCGGGAGGGATGAGCAGTTCTTC
.	TRBJ2-7	TRBV3-1/TRBV3-2	.	CASSRKGDPVYEQYF	TGTGCCAGCAGCCGTAAAGGGGACCCCGTCTACGAGCAGTACTTC
.	TRBJ1-3	TRBV4-1	.	CASSQDFRGPLSGNTIYF	TGCGCCAGCAGCCAAGACTTTCGGGGTCCCCTGTCAGGAAACACCATATATTTT
.	TRBJ1-1	TRBV6-2/TRBV6-3	.	CASSYSTAGGTEAFF	TGTGCCAGCAGTTACTCGACGGCTGGTGGGACTGAAGCTTTCTTT
.	TRBJ2-6	TRBV5-6	.	CASSRVLSGANVLTF	TGTGCCAGCAGCCGAGTCCTCTCTGGGGCCAACGTCCTGACTTTC
.	TRBJ1-1	TRBV5-1	.	CASSLIYVNTEAFF	TGCGCCAGCAGCTTGATTTATGTGAACACTGAAGCTTTCTTT
.	TRBJ1-1	TRBV5-1	.	CASSSIELSEAFF	TGCGCCAGCAGCTCAATCGAACTTTCGGAAGCTTTCTTT
.	TRBJ1-4	TRBV6-1	.	CASNEQEWGDIATNEKLFF	TGTGCCAGCAATGAACAGGAGTGGGGAGATATTGCAACTAATGAAAAACTGTTTTTT
TRBD1	TRBJ1-3	TRBV28	once	CASSRNLGTVGNTIYF	TGTGCCAGCAGCAGAAATCTCGGGACAGTTGGAAACACCATATATTTT
.	TRBJ1-2	TRBV5-1	.	CASSLGQGSGYTF	TGCGCCAGCAGCTTGGGGCAGGGGAGTGGCTACACCTTC
.	TRBJ1-2	TRBV24-1	.	CATRGGVDYGYTF	TGTGCCACCCGGGGAGGGGTTGACTATGGCTACACCTTC
.	TRBJ1-1	TRBV12-3/TRBV12-4	.	CASSWGGNTEAFF	TGTGCCAGCAGTTGGGGGGGGAACACTGAAGCTTTCTTT
.	TRBJ2-2	TRBV12-3/TRBV12-4	once	CASRGTGELFF	TGTGCCAGCAGGGGTACCGGGGAGCTGTTTTTT
TRBD2	TRBJ2-7	TRBV7-2	once	CASSLTAGAGEQYF	TGTGCCAGCAGTTTAACAGCGGGAGCAGGGGAGCAGTACTTC
TRBD1	TRBJ2-7	TRBV5-1	.	CASSLALDRGEQYF	TGCGCCAGCAGCTTGGCCTTGGACAGGGGCGAGCAGTACTTC